Reported below is one T cell receptor (beta chain). In its sample, this clonotype was seen a few times. The specificity of this receptor is unknown. Nothing much larger sits one base from this clone, and base qualities are not available. This sample is part of a study of blood T cells in healthy people across ages (dated by TCRdb to 2013 to 2016). About the investigation overall: In model experiments, roughly one uniquely barcoded TCR beta cDNA molecule per two T cells was captured by template switching. The study measured age-related changes in TCR beta repertoire diversity using deep sequencing normalized with unique cDNA molecular identifiers. The donors were divided into four age groups: young (average approximately 16 years), middle-aged (around 41), aged (approximately 62) and long-lived (82). To avoid experimental bias, donors of different ages were spread randomly across the sequencing lanes. The study analyzed two additional independent replicas of 1 million unique cDNA reads from the same blood draw for two donors, one aged 18 to 29 and one aged 80 or older.

The CDR3 runs 16 amino acids, cysteine and phenylalanine included. Just CDR3 DNA is preserved here, 48 bases in frame from base 1. CDR1 and CDR2 are drawn from the germline V gene: SQVTM, ANQGSEA. Unmatched junction bases come to 13, with V trimmed by 6 bases and J by 2 bases. Library creation used 5' RACE. A second PCR of roughly 7 to 11 cycles was run with a J-beta primer mix and a sample-barcoded 5' primer. A template-switch 5' adaptor carrying 12 random nucleotides introduced a unique molecular identifier onto each TCR beta cDNA molecule. Each sample yielded at least 3 million CDR3-containing paired-end reads. First-strand cDNA synthesis was performed from all RNA using the Mint cDNA synthesis kit, with priming by a TRBC-specific oligonucleotide. Following uracil-DNA glycosylase treatment, all cDNA underwent a first 18-cycle PCR with the universal primers M1SS and BC2_uni_R. The published analysis was carried out like this. Normalization of each sample was performed by random selection of 1 million high-quality reads, each carrying a distinct molecular identifier. Instead of being binned into consensus sequences, reads that shared molecular identifiers were thrown out. MiTCR, run with a Q25 quality threshold and the strictest error-elimination algorithm, handled CDR3 identification, clonotype clustering and error correction. A nonparametric unseen species model using Euler transformation provided a lower-bound estimate of total TCR beta diversity. The raw public reads went through TCRdb reprocessing: fastp at Q25, MiXCR clone calling, in-frame beta chains kept. Each CDR3 protein gets just one entry, which takes the most common genes and DNA from the rows behind it. TCRdb's processing, not the study's, gives the V and J calls here. Within this sample are fewer than 2,000,000 distinct CDR3 sequences, with about two fifths of them counted one time only. Under 30% of the sample comes from the top ten.

Donors were 35 to 40 systemically healthy Caucasian individuals from Russia aged roughly 6 to 100 years. Roughly 9 milliliters of peripheral blood were drawn from each donor into EDTA-treated Vacutainer tubes. Ficoll-Paque density-gradient centrifugation was used to isolate PBMCs, with at least 6.5 million per sample. Trizol reagent was used to extract total RNA from the PBMCs, yielding at least 6 micrograms per sample. The percentages of naive CD45RAhigh/CD27high T cells were determined by flow cytometry on a PBMC aliquot from every donor. The research as a whole found: As age increased, observed TCR beta diversity per million T cells dropped in a roughly linear way, and a significant reduction was already evident by age about 36. The long-lived group showed more naive CD4+ T cells, fewer expanded clones and increased TCR diversity than the aged group, suggesting age selection. Estimates of total diversity based on one million sequenced T cells were considered lower bounds and underestimates. Observed TCR beta diversity correlated strongly with the percentage of naive T cells measured by flow cytometry. Since profiling was done on bulk unsorted PBMCs, naive and antigen-experienced compartments could not be conclusively compared. The CMV infection status of donors was not known, potentially confounding age-related changes in expanded clonotypes.

This clonotype was obtained from a human donor in good health. Input material: blood. The rearranged segments are TRBV29-1 and TRBJ2-7, with 10 bases in between that match TRBD2. The CDR3 region: CSVRILAGAMAYEQYF. The DNA sequence is as follows: TGCAGCGTCCGGATCCTAGCGGGGGCCATGGCCTACGAGCAGTACTTC.